What follows describes a single TCR beta chain. Under the authors' procedure: From reference gene primer amplification, estimates of nucleated cell counts were derived. Here immunoSEQ multiplex PCR was the method, and the copy in TCRdb shows in-frame clones only, minus some. The DNA was the basis for D and trimming; V, J and clone size are from that table. Among some 78,000 clones listed, around 88% were seen once. This entry comes from a study of blood T cell repertoires in COVID-19. Study details: The analysed material was cDNA or gDNA that came from T cells, B-cell-depleted T cells, or PBMCs.

In germline, CDR1 is LNHNV, CDR2 YYDKDF (reference sequence). Trimming took 2 bases from V and 3 from J; bases not matched to a gene: 3. The CDR3 is 16 amino acids. Sequencing used peripheral blood. The rearrangement uses TRBV15 and TRBJ2-2; 10 nucleotides match TRBD2. This receptor was identified in an elderly woman with active or convalescent COVID-19. The CDR3 region has the DNA TGTGCCACCAGCAGAAGGCTAGCGGGGGACACCGGGGAGCTGTTTTTT. Its translation is CATSRRLAGDTGELFF.